These 29 T cell receptor beta chains were all obtained from the same sample, sequenced in a study of tumor-infiltrating lymphocytes in localized non-small cell lung cancer. Only in-frame clones appear in the TCRdb table, and some are missing; sequencing was by immunoSEQ multiplex PCR. There are about 16,000 clones in the sample; roughly 76% occur only once, and more than 3.5% lies in the top ten. Material for sequencing was lung tumor tissue. These receptors originate from a human donor with non-small cell lung cancer.

The V call is TRBV9, the J call TRBJ2-4; 9 bases agree with TRBD1. Looked up from germline, CDR1 is SGDLS and CDR2 is YYNGEE. The V gene end was trimmed by 2 bases and the J gene end by 10 bases; junction bases not matched to a gene: 4. The CDR3 contains 13 residues. The CDR3 sequence: CASSVQTGGIQYF. The CDR3 DNA follows: TGTGCCAGCAGCGTTCAGACAGGGGGGATTCAGTACTTC.

This chain uses TRBV5-8 with TRBJ2-3; either TRBD1 or TRBD2 may supply D (6 bases each). CDR3 length equals 13 residues. The V gene's germline CDR1 is SGHTS and CDR2 YDEGEE. V was clipped by 6 bases and J by 4 bases, with 12 bases between them. The CDR3 DNA sequence: TGTGCCAGCAACTTCGGGGGCCCAGATACGCAGTATTTT. This translates into CASNFGGPDTQYF. Looking up the rest from reference TRBV5-8 and TRBJ2-3 gives the full variable domain: EAGVTQSPTHLIKTRGQQATLRCSPISGHTSVYWYQQALGLGLQFLLWYDEGEERNRGNFPPRFSGRQFPNYSSELNVNALELEDSALYLCASNFGGPDTQYFGPGTRLTVL.

This clone was seen a few times. V usage is TRBV5-4 and J usage is TRBJ1-5; maybe TRBD1 (5 bases). Germline-derived CDR1 and CDR2 are SGHNT and YYREEE (reference sequence). Trimming removed 7 bases from V and 6 bases from J, with 11 bases in between. This CDR3 has 12 amino acids. The CDR3 coding sequence is TGTGCCAGCGGGGTCGGGGGTCAGCCCCAGCATTTT. Protein product: CASGVGGQPQHF.

This clone was seen more than once but under ten times. This sequence joins TRBV9 and TRBJ1-2; no reliable D call. This CDR3 has 18 amino acids. CDR1 and CDR2 (germline): SGDLS, YYNGEE. V lost 3 bases to trimming and J lost 1 base, with 22 bases between them. This chain's CDR3 is CASSGNTGGGDRNYGYTF. The DNA of the CDR3 is TGTGCCAGCAGCGGCAACACCGGTGGCGGAGACCGTAACTATGGCTACACCTTC.

This chain connects TRBV7-2 to TRBJ2-2; 10 nucleotides align to TRBD2. J was trimmed by 6 bases and V by 1 base; bases with no gene match: 5. Germline V lookup: CDR1 SGHTA, CDR2 FQGNSA. The CDR3 runs to 16 residues. DNA of the CDR3: TGTGCCAGCAGCTTAGACGTGCTAGCGGGGGCCGGGGAGCTGTTTTTT. It yields the protein CASSLDVLAGAGELFF.

The chain uses TRBV30 and TRBJ1-6; 8 bases match TRBD1. There are 16 residues in the CDR3. V was pared by 0 bases and J by 9 bases, with 10 bases of the junction left unmatched. The V gene's germline CDR1 is GTSNPN and CDR2 SVGIG (reference sequence). CDR3 sequence reads: CAWSVRGQEGSSPLHF. Here the CDR3 DNA reads TGTGCCTGGAGTGTACGGGGACAGGAGGGGAGTTCACCCCTCCACTTT.

This clone was detected a few times. The chain employs TRBV13 and TRBJ1-6, with 8 bases aligning to TRBD1. The J segment lost 10 bases and the V segment lost 5 bases, leaving 13 bases of the junction unmatched. CDR1 is PRHDT and CDR2 is FYEKMQ in the germline V gene (reference sequence). The CDR3 totals 16 residues. CDR3 nucleotide sequence: TGTGCCAGCAGCGAGCTTACCGGGACAGGTGTATCACCCCTCCACTTT. Amino acid sequence: CASSELTGTGVSPLHF.

V usage is TRBV7-2 and J usage is TRBJ2-6; no clear D. Trimming took off 4 bases at V and 5 bases at J, with 9 bases between the two ends. Per the germline V gene, CDR1 is SGHTA and CDR2 is FQGNSA. The CDR3 length is 14 residues. The CDR3 reads CASSSAPRANVLTF. The CDR3 DNA reads TGTGCCAGCAGCTCGGCCCCTAGGGCCAACGTCCTGACTTTC.

This rearrangement joins TRBV6-5 to TRBJ2-7, with a weak D call TRBD1 (6 bases). The germline V gene encodes CDR1 MNHEY and CDR2 SVGAGI. CDR3 length: 13 amino acids. Trimming shortened V by 4 bases and J by 2 bases, and 9 bases separated the two germline ends. CDR3 in amino acids: CASSFNRAYEQYF. DNA of the CDR3: TGTGCCAGCAGTTTTAACAGGGCCTACGAGCAGTACTTC.

There are a few counts of this clone. This rearrangement joins TRBV30 to TRBJ1-5; D is unclear. This CDR3 has 14 residues. Trimming took 1 base from V and 0 from J, leaving 7 bases between them. CDR1 GTSNPN and CDR2 SVGIG come from the germline V gene (reference sequence). CDR3 nucleotides: TGTGCCTGGAGTGGGCGTTATAGCAATCAGCCCCAGCATTTT. Translated, it gives CAWSGRYSNQPQHF.

For this clone: One end of the junction varies from germline; a read error may be responsible. The chain is built from TRBV7-7 and TRBJ2-1; D unclear. From germline, CDR1 is SSHAT and CDR2 FNYEAQ (reference sequence). There are 13 residues in the CDR3. The CDR3 DNA reads TGTGCTAGCAGCTCCGGGCCAGGAAATGAGCAGTTCTTC. This gives the protein CASSSGPGNEQFF.

This clone is categorized as medium-sized. This sequence joins TRBV10-3 and TRBJ1-1, with D tentatively TRBD1 (5 bases). Trimming shortened V by 3 bases and J by 4 bases, and 15 bases separated the two germline ends. Germline CDR1 reads ENHRY; CDR2 reads SYGVKD. CDR3 size: 15 residues. This CDR3 is CAISDPMGGITEAFF. CDR3 in DNA: TGTGCCATCAGTGACCCCATGGGGGGAATCACTGAAGCTTTCTTT.

The rearrangement links TRBV5-1 to TRBJ1-6; 9 positions agree with TRBD1. The CDR3 covers 15 residues. The germline V gene encodes CDR1 SGHRS and CDR2 YFSETQ. V dropped 0 bases and J dropped 9; count of bases not matched to a gene: 4. Written as DNA, the CDR3 is TGCGCCAGCAGCTTGGGGGGACAGGGAGGTTCACCCCTCCACTTT. This codes for CASSLGGQGGSPLHF.

This clone was detected only a few times. The gene calls are TRBV27 and TRBJ1-5; 9 bases agree with TRBD1. The germline gives CDR1 MNHEY, CDR2 SMNVEV (reference sequence). V shed 5 bases, J shed 7 bases, and the junction held 6 bases outside the gene matches. CDR3 length equals 14 residues. The CDR3 sequence is CASSPQGARQPQHF. CDR3 coding DNA: TGTGCCAGCAGTCCACAGGGGGCTAGGCAGCCCCAGCATTTT.

This rearrangement joins TRBV5-6 to TRBJ2-3, with 11 bases fitting TRBD2. CDR3 length: 15 residues. The V and J ends lost 6 bases and 4 bases, in that order; junction bases with no gene match: 7. The germline gives CDR1 SGHDT, CDR2 YYEEEE. CDR3 residues: CASMSLAGDPDTQYF. The CDR3 DNA reads as TGTGCCAGCATGTCACTAGCGGGAGACCCAGATACGCAGTATTTT.

This clone was seen more than once but under ten times. The chain uses TRBV30 and TRBJ2-7, with 8 bases that match TRBD1. J gave up 1 base and V 3 bases, and 5 bases lay outside the gene matches. Germline V CDR1 and CDR2: GTSNPN, SVGIG (reference sequence). CDR3 length: 14 amino acids. CDR3: CAWSGDRRSYEQYF. In DNA, the CDR3 is TGTGCCTGGAGCGGGGACAGGCGATCCTACGAGCAGTACTTC.

This clone was counted only a few times. The V and J genes are TRBV5-1 and TRBJ2-5; TRBD1 is a possible D gene (6 bases). The CDR3 runs to 14 residues. Germline CDR1 and CDR2: SGHRS and YFSETQ. The V gene lost 0 bases and the J gene lost 4 bases, with 10 bases spanning the gap. CDR3 coding DNA: TGCGCCAGCAGCTTGGGGTTCAGGGGAGAGACCCAGTACTTC. This translates into CASSLGFRGETQYF.

This clone has just a few counts. CDR3 coding DNA: TGTGCCAGTAGTGCCGGACTGGCAGATACGCAGTATTTT. It specifies CASSAGLADTQYF. This chain uses TRBV19 with TRBJ2-3; TRBD2 is a possible D gene (5 bases). The CDR3 totals 13 residues. Germline V gene data show CDR1 as LNHDA and CDR2 as SQIVND (reference sequence). Trimming stripped 5 bases from V and 4 bases from J, with 10 bases between.

This sequence joins TRBV10-3 and TRBJ2-1; weak D call: TRBD1 (6 bases). The CDR3 length is 17 residues. CDR1 is ENHRY and CDR2 is SYGVKD in the germline V gene. Trimming cost V 0 bases and J 8 bases, with 20 bases left between them. CDR3 DNA: TGTGCCATCAGTGAGTCCCCTGCGGGCGGACAGAGGGATGAGCAGTTCTTC. Protein product: CAISESPAGGQRDEQFF.

The rearrangement links TRBV15 to TRBJ1-4; D gene uncertain. Germline CDR1 LNHNV, CDR2 YYDKDF (reference sequence). The CDR3 totals 13 residues. V was shortened by 7 bases and J by 2 bases, with 8 bases between the two germline ends. In DNA form, the CDR3 reads TGTGCCACCACGGAGAGGACTAATGAAAAACTGTTTTTT. Translating gives CATTERTNEKLFF.

The J gene is TRBJ2-7, the V gene TRBV6-1; TRBD2 matches at 10 bases. Germline lookup yields CDR1 MNHNS and CDR2 SASEGT. J lost 1 base, V lost 2 bases, and 5 bases had no gene match. The length of the CDR3 is 16 residues. The CDR3 DNA reads TGTGCCAGCAGTGAATCAGGACTAGCGGTTTCCTACGAGCAGTACTTC. Residues: CASSESGLAVSYEQYF.

The chain is built from TRBV10-2 and TRBJ2-2, with 8 bases identical to TRBD2. The CDR3 runs to 15 residues. Trimming at V came to 6 bases and at J to 2 bases, leaving 5 bases not matched to a gene. From germline, CDR1 is WSHSY and CDR2 SAAADI. CDR3 nucleotides: TGCGCCAGCAGAGAGCGGGGGCTAAACACCGGGGAGCTGTTTTTT. Encoded protein: CASRERGLNTGELFF.

This clone was counted a few times. The gene calls are TRBV29-1 and TRBJ1-2; D unresolved. Germline values: CDR1 SQVTM, CDR2 ANQGSEA. V was cut by 2 bases and J by 2 bases, with 12 bases left in between. The CDR3 is 14 amino acids. Written as DNA, the CDR3 is TGCAGCGTTGAACGGTCGTTGGGGAACTATGGCTACACCTTC. Residues: CSVERSLGNYGYTF.

In this sample, this clone turned up once. This chain links TRBV25-1 with TRBJ2-6, with D tentatively TRBD1 or TRBD2 (5 bases each). The germline gives CDR1 MGHDK, CDR2 SYGVNS. Trimming shortened V by 3 bases and J by 2 bases, and 8 bases separated the two germline ends. The CDR3 has 15 amino acids. CDR3 protein: CASSDGGAGANVLTF. In DNA form, the CDR3 reads TGTGCCAGCAGTGATGGGGGTGCTGGGGCCAACGTCCTGACTTTC.

The rearrangement uses TRBV21-1 and TRBJ1-1; TRBD1, the D gene given by the table, was not confirmed from the DNA. TRBV21-1 is noted as a pseudogene. CDR3 length equals 12 residues. CDR3 bases: TGTGCCAGCAGCGCTCAGGAAGCCGAAGCTTTCTTT. This encodes CASSAQEAEAFF.

This chain connects TRBV28 to TRBJ2-5; no definite D call. V was shortened by 10 bases and J by 6 bases, with 24 bases between the two germline ends. The CDR3 spans 15 residues. The germline V gene encodes CDR1 MDHEN and CDR2 SYDVKM. This chain's CDR3 is CAIKPGDTPSQTQYF. CDR3 nucleotides: TGTGCCATCAAACCCGGCGACACACCATCACAGACCCAGTACTTC.

This rearrangement joins TRBV4-2 to TRBJ2-5; TRBD2 matches 16 bases. The CDR3 has 23 amino acids. Trimming at V came to 3 bases and at J to 2 bases, leaving 21 bases not matched to a gene. The germline V gene encodes CDR1 LGHNA and CDR2 YNFKEQ. The CDR3 sequence: CASSHLGTSGRAFIFGRQETQYF. DNA of the CDR3: TGTGCCAGCAGCCACCTAGGGACTAGCGGGAGGGCGTTTATATTCGGTAGACAAGAGACCCAGTACTTC.

The V and J genes are TRBV28 and TRBJ2-7, with 9 bases matching TRBD1. V trimming: 4 bases; J trimming: 4 bases; junction bases outside the gene matches: 11. The CDR3 covers 16 residues. Per the germline V gene, CDR1 is MDHEN and CDR2 is SYDVKM. The CDR3 loop reads CASSSPGTGISYEQYF. The CDR3 DNA reads as TGTGCCAGCAGTTCCCCCGGGACAGGGATCTCTTACGAGCAGTACTTC. Full variable domain (missing parts from reference TRBV28 and TRBJ2-7): DVKVTQSSRYLVKRTGEKVFLECVQDMDHENMFWYRQDPGLGLRLIYFSYDVKMKEKGDIPEGYSVSREKKERFSLILESASTNQTSMYLCASSSPGTGISYEQYFGPGTRLTVT.

The chain links TRBV5-1 to TRBJ2-3; 8 bases align to TRBD1. The CDR3 is made up of 15 amino acids. V lost 6 bases, J lost 2 bases, and 8 bases stayed unmatched. Germline V gene lookup returns CDR1 SGHRS and CDR2 YFSETQ. CDR3 residues: CASNTGGTYTDTQYF. The CDR3 DNA reads TGCGCCAGCAATACAGGGGGGACATACACAGATACGCAGTATTTT. Full variable domain (outside the CDR3, taken from reference TRBV5-1 and TRBJ2-3): KAGVTQTPRYLIKTRGQQVTLSCSPISGHRSVSWYQQTPGQGLQFLFEYFSETQRNKGNFPGRFSGRQFSNSRSEMNVSTLELGDSALYLCASNTGGTYTDTQYFGPGTRLTVL.